The 20 T cell receptor beta chains listed next were all sequenced from one sample in a study of metastatic and nonmetastatic thyroid tumors. Using MiXCR, TCRdb re-called clones from the PCR reads. The sample gives 55,000 or so clones, roughly 18% of which show up once; about 3% is in the top ten. Patients underwent thyroid surgery, and none had received any treatment before it. Specimen: blood. Source of these receptors: a female donor with papillary thyroid cancer or a benign thyroid nodule (not recorded which). Some clones in this sample may be carry-over from other donors' samples.

This clone was seen ten or more times. This chain links TRBV19 with TRBJ2-7, with 7 bases matching TRBD2. The CDR3 length is 16 residues. Trimming cost V 3 bases and J 1 base; bases outside gene matches: 9. Germline assignment: CDR1 LNHDA and CDR2 SQIVND (reference sequence). The CDR3 DNA is TGTGCCAGTAGTATTGGCGGCGGGAGAGTATCCTACGAGCAGTACTTC. It encodes CASSIGGGRVSYEQYF.

This clone occurred many times. The J gene is TRBJ1-2, the V gene TRBV18; no clear D. V lost 3 bases, J lost 2 bases, and 10 bases lay in between. Germline V gene data show CDR1 as KGHSH and CDR2 as LQKENI. This CDR3 has 14 amino acids. This CDR3 reads CASSPSRENYGYTF. CDR3 bases: TGTGCCAGCTCACCTTCAAGGGAGAACTATGGCTACACCTTC. Using reference TRBV18 and TRBJ1-2 for the parts outside the CDR3, the full variable domain is NAGVMQNPRHLVRRRGQEARLRCSPMKGHSHVYWYRQLPEEGLKFMVYLQKENIIDESGMPKERFSAEFPKEGPSILRIQQVVRGDSAAYFCASSPSRENYGYTFGSGTRLTVV.

This clone was seen ten or more times. The J gene is TRBJ2-1, the V gene TRBV28; 10 nucleotides line up with TRBD2. CDR3 length: 16 residues. The germline V gene encodes CDR1 MDHEN and CDR2 SYDVKM. The ends lost 7 bases at V and 0 bases at J; junction bases unmatched: 6. The CDR3 is CASTTASGSSYNEQFF. CDR3 bases: TGTGCCAGCACCACGGCTAGCGGGAGCTCCTACAATGAGCAGTTCTTC.

The gene calls are TRBV20-1 and TRBJ1-1; D is unclear. CDR3 length: 14 amino acids. The V gene's germline CDR1 is DFQATT and CDR2 SNEGSKA (reference sequence). Trimming removed 3 bases from V and 0 bases from J, with 11 bases in between. CDR3 DNA sequence: TGCAGTGCTAGGGAGGGCAGTTTGAACACTGAAGCTTTCTTT. It specifies CSAREGSLNTEAFF.

This clone was recorded a few times. One junction end does not reproduce the germline sequence, and a read error may be involved. The rearrangement links TRBV6-1 to TRBJ2-2; 7 bases are shared with TRBD2. Germline V CDR1 and CDR2: MNHNS, SASEGT. The CDR3 spans 17 residues. The CDR3 region has the DNA TGTGCCAACAGTGGGACTGGACTAGTGGGATGGGCCGGGGAGCTGTTTTTT. It specifies CANSGTGLVGWAGELFF.

This clone has a count of ten or more. The chain has TRBV18 and TRBJ2-2; 7 bases map to TRBD2. Per germline, CDR1 KGHSH and CDR2 LQKENI. This CDR3 region has 16 residues. V lost 2 bases and J lost 3; bases outside the gene matches: 6. CDR3 protein: CASSPGRGSHTGELFF. The CDR3 nucleotides are TGTGCCAGCTCACCAGGACGCGGGAGCCACACCGGGGAGCTGTTTTTT.

The table lists this clone with many counts. The chain combines TRBV7-9 with TRBJ2-2; D is undetermined. Between the trimmed V and J ends, which lost 5 bases and 2 bases, there was a span of 9 bases. Germline V lookup: CDR1 SEHNR, CDR2 FQNEAQ (reference sequence). The CDR3 is made up of 14 amino acids. CDR3 sequence (DNA): TGTGCCAGCAGCCCGACTCCTAACACCGGGGAGCTGTTTTTT. It yields the protein CASSPTPNTGELFF.

Concerning this clone: A much larger clonotype is one base distant, so this may be a read error. Other nucleotide sequences in the sample specify the same CDR3. The V and J genes are TRBV5-6 and TRBJ2-3; D is perhaps TRBD1 or TRBD2 (6 bases each). The CDR3 has 13 residues. Germline V gives CDR1 SGHDT, CDR2 YYEEEE. For the CDR3, the DNA is TGTGCCAGCAGCTTAGGGGGGTCGGATACCCAGTATTTT. This translates into CASSLGGSDTQYF.

This clone has a handful of counts. The chain joins TRBV12-3 or TRBV12-4 to TRBJ2-1, with D perhaps TRBD2 (6 bases). The V end was cut by 6 bases, the J end by 4 bases, with 25 bases between. The CDR3 is 18 residues long. CDR3 residues: CASSHIGRGGTRYNEQFF. CDR3 DNA sequence: TGTGCCAGCAGCCATATCGGGAGAGGTGGAACACGGTACAATGAGCAGTTCTTC.

This clone occurred many times. The J gene is TRBJ1-2, the V gene TRBV28, with D possibly TRBD1 on 5 matching bases. There are 13 residues in the CDR3. Germline CDR1 and CDR2: MDHEN and SYDVKM. Trimming cost V 2 bases and J 3 bases, with 7 bases left between them. CDR3 sequence (DNA): TGTGCCAGCAGTTTACCAGGGCACTATGGCTACACCTTC. Its translation: CASSLPGHYGYTF.

The V and J genes are TRBV6-1 and TRBJ2-2; no clear D gene. The CDR3 has 13 residues. The germline V gene has CDR1 MNHNS and CDR2 SASEGT. The V gene lost 7 bases and the J gene lost 5 bases, with 11 bases spanning the gap. CDR3 in amino acids: CASNQQYTGELFF. The DNA of the CDR3 is TGTGCCAGCAACCAACAGTATACCGGGGAGCTGTTTTTT.

At least ten counts were recorded for this clone. The rearrangement joins TRBV3-1 to TRBJ2-7; TRBD1 agrees at 7 bases. This CDR3 is built from 12 residues. The V gene end was trimmed by 4 bases and the J gene end by 6 bases; junction bases not matched to a gene: 3. Looked up from germline, CDR1 is LGHDT and CDR2 is YNNKEL (reference sequence). DNA for the CDR3: TGTGCCAGCAGCCCACAGGGGAGCGAGCAGTACTTC. Amino acids: CASSPQGSEQYF.

Only one count was recorded for this clone. A much larger clonotype is one base distant, so this may be a read error. The V call is TRBV7-9, the J call TRBJ2-4; D remains ambiguous. Between the trimmed V and J ends, which lost 5 bases and 6 bases, there was a span of 14 bases. The CDR3 runs to 14 residues. Germline V gives CDR1 SEHNR, CDR2 FQNEAQ (reference sequence). CDR3 region: CASSPPISINIQYF. CDR3 in DNA: TGTGCCAGCAGCCCTCCGATCTCGATAAACATTCAGTACTTC. Full variable domain (missing parts from reference TRBV7-9 and TRBJ2-4): DTGVSQNPRHKITKRGQNVTFRCDPISEHNRLYWYRQTLGQGPEFLTYFQNEAQLEKSRLLSDRFSAERPKGSFSTLEIQRTEQGDSAMYLCASSPPISINIQYFGAGTRLSVL.

This clone was seen at least ten times. J is TRBJ1-5 and V is TRBV6-1, with a weak D call TRBD1 (5 bases). Per germline, CDR1 MNHNS and CDR2 SASEGT. V was pared by 4 bases and J by 4 bases, with 8 bases between. The CDR3 extends over 13 amino acids. This CDR3 is CASSGDPNQPQHF. The CDR3 coding sequence is TGTGCCAGCAGTGGGGACCCTAATCAGCCCCAGCATTTT.

This clone was detected ten times or more. The J gene is TRBJ2-4, the V gene TRBV11-2; D tentatively fits TRBD1 or TRBD2 (6 bases each). V was shortened by 5 bases and J by 8 bases, with 19 bases between the two germline ends. Germline CDR1 reads SGHAT; CDR2 reads FQNNGV. The CDR3 loop spans 15 amino acids. In DNA form, the CDR3 reads TGTGCCAGCAGCGGCCTTGCGGGACAAAGGGACATTCAGTACTTC. It yields the protein CASSGLAGQRDIQYF.

This CDR3 reads CASSRGLAGENEQFF. CDR3 nucleotide sequence: TGTGCCAGCAGCCGGGGACTAGCGGGAGAAAATGAGCAGTTCTTC. The rearrangement joins TRBV11-2 to TRBJ2-1; 14 positions match TRBD2. The CDR3 spans 15 residues. Germline loops: CDR1 SGHAT, CDR2 FQNNGV. Trimming took 5 bases from V and 7 from J; bases not matched to a gene: 4.

This clone was recorded many times. The chain carries TRBV24-1 and TRBJ1-2; tentative D call: TRBD1 (6 bases). This CDR3 is built from 12 residues. Trimming removed 5 bases at V and 8 bases at J, with 11 bases between. Germline CDR1 is KGHDR and CDR2 is SFDVKD. The CDR3 here is CATSAQQGGYTF. For the CDR3, the DNA is TGTGCCACCAGTGCACAACAGGGAGGCTACACCTTC.

There are a few counts of this clone. The chain has TRBV28 and TRBJ2-7; D is ambiguous. Germline values: CDR1 MDHEN, CDR2 SYDVKM. The CDR3 is made up of 14 amino acids. Trimming removed 8 bases from V and 0 bases from J, with 14 bases in between. CDR3 loop: CASVGRRSSYEQYF. CDR3 nucleotides: TGTGCCAGCGTTGGGCGTCGGAGCTCCTACGAGCAGTACTTC.

The chain couples TRBV18 to TRBJ1-5, with D unclear. Germline CDR1 is KGHSH and CDR2 is LQKENI. This CDR3 is 13 amino acids long. Between the trimmed V and J ends, which lost 2 bases and 5 bases, there was a span of 7 bases. DNA for the CDR3: TGTGCCAGCTCACCAGGATTGGATCAGCCCCAGCATTTT. Translating gives CASSPGLDQPQHF.

This clone was detected only a few times. Other nucleotide sequences in the sample specify the same CDR3. The chain has TRBV2 and TRBJ1-6; D is uncertain. The germline gives CDR1 SNHLY, CDR2 FYNNEI. This CDR3 comprises 15 residues. Trimming took 1 base from V and 9 from J, leaving 13 bases between them. The CDR3 sequence: CASSEVTGVGSPLHF. CDR3 nucleotides: TGTGCCAGCAGTGAAGTAACGGGCGTGGGTTCACCCCTCCACTTT. Drawing the rest from reference TRBV2 and TRBJ1-6, the complete variable domain is EPEVTQTPSHQVTQMGQEVILRCVPISNHLYFYWYRQILGQKVEFLVSFYNNEISEKSEIFDDQFSVERPDGSNFTLKIRSTKLEDSAMYFCASSEVTGVGSPLHFGNGTRLTVT.